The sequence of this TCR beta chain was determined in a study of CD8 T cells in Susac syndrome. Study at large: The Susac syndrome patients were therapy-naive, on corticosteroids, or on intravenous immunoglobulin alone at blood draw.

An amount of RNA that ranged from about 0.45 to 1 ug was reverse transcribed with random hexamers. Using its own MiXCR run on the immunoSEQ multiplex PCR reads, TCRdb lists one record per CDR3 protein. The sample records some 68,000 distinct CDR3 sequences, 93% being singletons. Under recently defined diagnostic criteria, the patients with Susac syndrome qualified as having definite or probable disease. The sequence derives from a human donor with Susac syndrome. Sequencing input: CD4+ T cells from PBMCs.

This CDR3 reads CASSPETGGRETQYF. The CDR3, as DNA: TGTGCCAGCTCACCGGAAACAGGGGGAAGGGAGACCCAGTACTTC. This chain uses TRBV18 with TRBJ2-5; TRBD1 agrees at 8 bases. The CDR3 loop spans 15 amino acids. V trimming: 3 bases; J trimming: 5 bases; junction bases outside the gene matches: 8. The V gene's germline CDR1 is KGHSH and CDR2 LQKENI.